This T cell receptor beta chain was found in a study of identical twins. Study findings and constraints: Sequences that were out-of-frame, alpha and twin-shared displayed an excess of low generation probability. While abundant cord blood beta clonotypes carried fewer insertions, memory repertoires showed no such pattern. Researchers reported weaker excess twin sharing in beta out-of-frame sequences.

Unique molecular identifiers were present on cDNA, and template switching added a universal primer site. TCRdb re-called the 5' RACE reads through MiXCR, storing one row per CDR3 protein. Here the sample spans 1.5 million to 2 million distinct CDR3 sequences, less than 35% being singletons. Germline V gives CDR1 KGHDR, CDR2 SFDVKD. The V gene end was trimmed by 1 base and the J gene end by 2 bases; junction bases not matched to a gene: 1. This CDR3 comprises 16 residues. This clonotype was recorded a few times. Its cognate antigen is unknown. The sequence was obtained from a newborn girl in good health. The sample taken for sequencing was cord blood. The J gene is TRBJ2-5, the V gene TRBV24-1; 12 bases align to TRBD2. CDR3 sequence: CATSDFGLAGQETQYF. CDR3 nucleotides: TGTGCCACCAGTGATTTTGGACTAGCGGGGCAAGAGACCCAGTACTTC.